Sequencing of this T cell receptor (beta chain) was carried out in a study of early T cells in non-severe SARS-CoV-2 infection. V was shortened by 1 base and J by 6 bases, with 11 bases between the two germline ends. Germline CDR1 is MNHNS and CDR2 is SASEGT. The CDR3 consists of 14 residues. In TCRdb, the 5' RACE reads were re-called with MiXCR into one record per CDR3 protein. Among 43,000 or so distinct CDR3 sequences, around 7.8% were seen once, and the ten largest hold approximately 8%. This clonotype was observed at least ten times. The source material was whole blood. This TCR came from an adult who was a healthcare worker with PCR-confirmed SARS-CoV-2 infection or an uninfected control (not recorded which). The genes are TRBV6-1 and TRBJ2-3; D gene ambiguous. CDR3 in amino acids: CASSEDSVLDTQYF. The CDR3 coding sequence is TGTGCCAGCAGTGAAGACAGCGTTCTCGATACGCAGTATTTT.